Listed here are 5 T cell receptor beta chains from one sample, sequenced in a study of cytomegalovirus exposure and HLA in healthy donors. Primers included in the PCR were 60 Vbeta and 13 Jbeta primers. Generated by immunoSEQ multiplex PCR, the TCRdb table keeps only in-frame clones and is missing some. There are about 140,000 clones in the sample; around two thirds occur only once, and more than 9% lies in the top ten. Material: PBMCs. These receptors all stem from a man aged 30 to 39 in good health and CMV-seropositive.

The J gene is TRBJ2-1, the V gene TRBV6-5, with D possibly being TRBD2 (6 bases). Trimming left V 2 bases short and J 6 bases short, with 14 bases between. Germline CDR1 is MNHEY and CDR2 is SVGAGI. The CDR3 covers 15 residues. CDR3 loop: CASSYGRLDFNEQFF. The CDR3 region has the DNA TGTGCCAGCAGTTACGGAAGACTAGATTTCAATGAGCAGTTCTTC.

The CDR3 nucleotides read TGTGCCAGCGGGGATCTGAGATCGTCAGGGGTATTCTACGAGCAGTACTTC. This gives the protein CASGDLRSSGVFYEQYF. The rearrangement links TRBV28 to TRBJ2-7; tentative D call: TRBD1 (6 bases). The V and J ends lost 8 bases and 3 bases respectively, with 26 bases between them. This CDR3 spans 17 amino acids. The germline V gene encodes CDR1 MDHEN and CDR2 SYDVKM.

J is TRBJ1-2 and V is TRBV5-4; no clear D. CDR1 and CDR2 from the germline V gene are SGHNT and YYREEE (reference sequence). The CDR3 covers 14 residues. Trimming removed 1 base from V and 0 bases from J, with 7 bases in between. As DNA, the CDR3 is TGTGCCAGCAGCTTGCGGGGTCCTAACTATGGCTACACCTTC. It is translated as CASSLRGPNYGYTF.

This clone appeared a few times. The chain employs TRBV6-6 and TRBJ2-7; D perhaps matches TRBD1 (5 bases). This CDR3 is built from 12 residues. The ends were cut back, 4 bases at V and 4 bases at J, with 8 bases in the middle. Germline lookup yields CDR1 MNHNY and CDR2 SVGAGI (reference sequence). The CDR3 bases are TGTGCCAGCAGTTCCCAGGGTTACGAGCAGTACTTC. Translated, it gives CASSSQGYEQYF.

J is TRBJ2-5 and V is TRBV29-1; 13 nucleotides agree with TRBD2. Germline lookup yields CDR1 SQVTM and CDR2 ANQGSEA. Trimming took 3 bases from V and 4 from J; bases not matched to a gene: 5. The CDR3 consists of 15 residues. The DNA of the CDR3 is TGCAGCGTTGACGGACTAGCGGGAGATGTAGAGACCCAGTACTTC. Its translation: CSVDGLAGDVETQYF.